What follows are 9 T cell receptor beta chains derived from one specimen sequenced in a study of chemoradiotherapy in HPV16-positive cancers. Clones were sequenced by immunoSEQ multiplex PCR, and TCRdb holds only the in-frame ones, with some missing. The data show about 17,000 clones, with 90% seen just once and 13% to 15% held by the top ten. The sample was blood, taken from a patient who underwent chemoradiotherapy. These receptors were collected from a human donor with HPV-associated anogenital cancer.

The chain links TRBV9 to TRBJ1-3; D may be TRBD1 (5 bases). Trimming removed 0 bases at V and 10 bases at J, with 11 bases between. The CDR3 extends over 13 amino acids. Germline V gene lookup returns CDR1 SGDLS and CDR2 YYNGEE. The CDR3 region is CASSVGDRRTIYF. DNA for the CDR3: TGTGCCAGCAGCGTAGGAGACAGACGAACCATATATTTT.

The chain has TRBV14 and TRBJ2-5; 16 bases match TRBD2. CDR1 is SGHDN and CDR2 is FVKESK in the germline V gene. J lost 5 bases, V lost 5 bases, and 11 bases had no gene match. The CDR3 is 18 amino acids. The CDR3 loop is CASSKGTSGGAREETQYF. For the CDR3, the DNA is TGTGCCAGCAGCAAAGGGACTAGCGGGGGGGCAAGAGAGGAGACCCAGTACTTC.

This sequence joins TRBV5-1 and TRBJ2-3; TRBD2 matches 9 bases. Germline CDR1 is SGHRS and CDR2 is YFSETQ. There are 16 residues in the CDR3. V shed 4 bases and J 1 base; nucleotides not matched to a gene: 7. CDR3 sequence (DNA): TGCGCCAGCAGCGGGACAGCGGGGGGTGGCACAGATACGCAGTATTTT. It yields the protein CASSGTAGGGTDTQYF.

The genes are TRBV6-4 and TRBJ2-3; D remains unclear. The CDR3 has 15 residues. Trimming shortened V by 2 bases and J by 0 bases, and 9 bases separated the two germline ends. Germline values: CDR1 MRHNA, CDR2 SNTAGT. This CDR3 is CASSDGISSTDTQYF. The CDR3 DNA reads TGTGCCAGCAGTGACGGCATCTCTAGCACAGATACGCAGTATTTT.

This chain joins TRBV4-2 and TRBJ1-5; D remains ambiguous. The length of the CDR3 is 15 residues. Germline V gene data show CDR1 as LGHNA and CDR2 as YNFKEQ. Trimming stripped 4 bases from V and 0 bases from J, with 10 bases between. CDR3 DNA: TGTGCCAGCAGCCGGAATGGACCTAGCAATCAGCCCCAGCATTTT. It codes for CASSRNGPSNQPQHF.

This clone has just one count. Other DNA sequences in the sample encode the same CDR3. This chain connects TRBV15 to TRBJ1-5; D is unclear. Trimming pared 0 bases from V and 4 bases from J, leaving 1 base between. Germline values: CDR1 LNHNV, CDR2 YYDKDF (reference sequence). The CDR3 extends over 12 amino acids. CDR3: CATSRDNQPQHF. The DNA of the CDR3 is TGTGCCACCAGCAGAGATAATCAGCCCCAGCATTTT.

The chain recombines TRBV18 with TRBJ1-5; D remains ambiguous. Trimming took off 3 bases at V and 3 bases at J, with 12 bases between the two ends. The germline gives CDR1 KGHSH, CDR2 LQKENI. CDR3 size: 15 residues. CDR3 sequence (DNA): TGTGCCAGCTCACCTATAGGGTTTTCCAATCAGCCCCAGCATTTT. Its protein is CASSPIGFSNQPQHF.

The CDR3 region is CASSPSLDNEQFF. The CDR3, as DNA: TGTGCCAGCAGTCCCTCATTAGACAATGAGCAGTTCTTC. The V call is TRBV6-5, the J call TRBJ2-1; D is undetermined. With 5 bases removed from V and 5 bases from J, the gap between germline ends came to 10 bases. From germline, CDR1 is MNHEY and CDR2 SVGAGI. The CDR3 sequence is 13 residues long.

V gene TRBV13 combines with J gene TRBJ1-4; D call uncertain. This CDR3 has 19 amino acids. CDR1 PRHDT and CDR2 FYEKMQ come from the germline V gene (reference sequence). V dropped 4 bases and J dropped 2 bases, with 23 bases sitting between them. CDR3 DNA sequence: TGTGCCAGCAGCTCTACCGGTACGGTGTTAACTCGTACTAATGAAAAACTGTTTTTT. It translates to CASSSTGTVLTRTNEKLFF. The full variable domain, rest sourced from reference TRBV13 and TRBJ1-4, is AAGVIQSPRHLIKEKRETATLKCYPIPRHDTVYWYQQGPGQDPQFLISFYEKMQSDKGSIPDRFSAQQFSDYHSELNMSSLELGDSALYFCASSSTGTVLTRTNEKLFFGSGTQLSVL.